This is a list of T cell receptor beta chains from one sample in a study of blood T cell repertoires in COVID-19. The repertoire was sequenced with immunoSEQ multiplex PCR; TCRdb's copy has only in-frame clones and lacks some. The sample holds about 35,000 clones; approximately 90% are singletons and the top ten take 2% to 2.5%. Sequences were obtained from peripheral blood. These receptors came from a man over 45 with active COVID-19. CDR3s include the opening cysteine and the closing phenylalanine or tryptophan. Each record gives: J gene, clone size, V gene, D gene, CDR3 protein, CDR3 DNA. The D gene is left open where the match is weak. For some rows the clone size is stated as once, few or many, or as a class when expanded; others skip it.

>TRBJ1-6|-|TRBV19|-
CASSSGVRSPLHF
TGTGCCAGTAGTTCCGGGGTAAGATCACCCCTCCACTTT
>TRBJ2-7|few|TRBV6-2/TRBV6-3|TRBD1
CASSYWMGDSISYEQYF
TGTGCCAGCAGTTACTGGATGGGGGACAGCATCTCCTACGAGCAGTACTTC
>TRBJ2-2|-|TRBV3-1/TRBV3-2|TRBD2
CASSHPRAAGVTGELFF
TGTGCCAGCAGCCACCCCCGGGCGGCGGGAGTGACCGGGGAGCTGTTTTTT
>TRBJ1-1|-|TRBV3-1/TRBV3-2|-
CASTARGNTEAFF
TGTGCCAGCACCGCTAGGGGGAACACTGAAGCTTTCTTT
>TRBJ2-7|-|TRBV3-1/TRBV3-2|TRBD2
CASMGSGAGGYEQYF
TGTGCCAGCATGGGGAGCGGGGCCGGGGGATACGAGCAGTACTTC
>TRBJ1-6|few|TRBV2|-
CASSRDRISSPLHF
TGTGCCAGTTCACGTGACAGGATTAGTTCACCCCTCCACTTT
>TRBJ2-1|once|TRBV5-1|TRBD1
CASSTGTASYNEQFF
TGCGCCAGCAGCACCGGGACAGCCTCCTACAATGAGCAGTTCTTC
>TRBJ1-2|-|TRBV5-6|-
CASSSRVTGYGYTF
TGTGCCAGCAGCTCTAGGGTGACAGGCTATGGCTACACCTTC
>TRBJ1-1|-|TRBV29-1|-
CSVPNSQGLSEAFF
TGCAGCGTCCCCAATTCACAGGGTCTATCTGAAGCTTTCTTT
>TRBJ2-5|-|TRBV2|-
CASRRGSQETQYF
TGTGCCAGCAGAAGGGGTAGTCAAGAGACCCAGTACTTC
>TRBJ1-1|-|TRBV9|TRBD1
CASRGAGGGTEAFF
TGTGCCAGCAGGGGAGCAGGGGGAGGCACTGAAGCTTTCTTT
>TRBJ2-7|-|TRBV9|TRBD1
CASSARTGVSEQYF
TGTGCCAGCAGCGCCCGGACAGGGGTAAGCGAGCAGTACTTC
>TRBJ2-3|-|TRBV6-1|TRBD2
CASSDTSGAIEGTDTQYF
TGTGCCAGCAGTGACACTAGCGGGGCGATTGAGGGCACAGATACGCAGTATTTT
>TRBJ1-3|-|TRBV3-1/TRBV3-2|-
CASSPREGNPSGNTIYF
TGTGCCAGCAGCCCTCGCGAGGGTAATCCCTCTGGAAACACCATATATTTT
>TRBJ2-3|-|TRBV6-4|TRBD2
CASSTSGTDTQYF
TGTGCCAGCAGTACTAGCGGGACAGATACGCAGTATTTT
>TRBJ2-5|once|TRBV5-1|-
CASSLGGFETQYF
TGCGCCAGCAGCTTGGGCGGGTTTGAGACCCAGTACTTC
>TRBJ1-3|-|TRBV7-8|-
CASSESSGNTIYF
TGTGCCAGCAGTGAGAGCTCTGGAAACACCATATATTTT
>TRBJ1-2|-|TRBV10-2|TRBD1
CASTQRGTGSANYGYTF
TGCGCCAGCACCCAAAGAGGGACAGGGTCCGCTAACTATGGCTACACCTTC
>TRBJ1-2|-|TRBV4-1|TRBD1
CASSRQEGQNYGYTF
TGCGCCAGCAGCCGGCAGGAGGGACAGAACTATGGCTACACCTTC
>TRBJ1-5|-|TRBV19|-
CASSLQLVQPQHF
TGTGCCAGTAGTCTACAGTTGGTTCAGCCCCAGCATTTT
>TRBJ2-2|-|TRBV2|TRBD2
CASSTSGITGELFF
TGTGCCAGCAGTACTAGCGGCATCACCGGGGAGCTGTTTTTT
>TRBJ2-7|-|TRBV2|-
CASSELNPSPYEQYF
TGTGCCAGCAGTGAACTCAACCCTAGCCCCTACGAGCAGTACTTC
>TRBJ2-3|-|TRBV9|TRBD2
CASSVAGRADTQYF
TGTGCCAGCAGCGTAGCAGGGAGGGCAGATACGCAGTATTTT
>TRBJ2-1|-|TRBV10-1|TRBD2
CASSPAGTSGYNEQFF
TGCGCCAGCAGTCCCGCTGGGACTAGCGGCTACAATGAGCAGTTCTTC
>TRBJ2-7|-|TRBV4-2|-
CASSQDLQASIYEQYF
TGTGCCAGCAGCCAAGATTTGCAAGCTAGCATCTACGAGCAGTACTTC
>TRBJ2-5|-|TRBV25-1|-
CASSKEGNRWETQYF
TGTGCCAGCAGTAAGGAAGGAAACAGGTGGGAGACCCAGTACTTC
>TRBJ1-1|-|TRBV3-1/TRBV3-2|-
CASSKQPSNTEAFF
TGTGCCAGCAGCAAACAGCCCTCGAACACTGAAGCTTTCTTT
>TRBJ2-1|-|TRBV6-5|TRBD1
CASSFGQGEVNEQFF
TGTGCCAGCAGCTTTGGACAGGGGGAGGTAAATGAGCAGTTCTTC